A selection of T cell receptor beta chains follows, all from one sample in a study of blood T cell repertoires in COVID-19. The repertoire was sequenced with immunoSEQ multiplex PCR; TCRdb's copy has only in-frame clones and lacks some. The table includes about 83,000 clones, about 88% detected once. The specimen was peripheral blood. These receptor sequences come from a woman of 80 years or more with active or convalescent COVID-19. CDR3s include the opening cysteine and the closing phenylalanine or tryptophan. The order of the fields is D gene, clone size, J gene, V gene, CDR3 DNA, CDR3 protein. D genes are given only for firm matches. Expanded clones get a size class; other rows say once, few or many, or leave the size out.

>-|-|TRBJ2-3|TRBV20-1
TGCAGTGCTAGTATCCGAGATACGCAGTATTTT
CSASIRDTQYF
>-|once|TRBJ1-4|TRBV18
TGTGCCAGCTCTCACTCCGAGGGGGTGGAACTGTTTTTT
CASSHSEGVELFF
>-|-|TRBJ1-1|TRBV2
TGTGCCAGCAGTGGGGGGCTGAACACTGAAGCTTTCTTT
CASSGGLNTEAFF
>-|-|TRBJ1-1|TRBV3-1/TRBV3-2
TGTGCCAGCAGCCAAGAGGGGGGCACTGAAGCTTTCTTT
CASSQEGGTEAFF
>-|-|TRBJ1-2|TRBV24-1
TGTGCCACCAGTGATTTCGGGGACTACTATGGCTACACCTTC
CATSDFGDYYGYTF
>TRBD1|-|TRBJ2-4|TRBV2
TGTGCCAGCAGTGCAGACAGGGCTAAAAACATTCAGTACTTC
CASSADRAKNIQYF
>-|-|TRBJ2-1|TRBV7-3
TGTGCCAGCAGCTTAACGAACGGGGTGGCAGGGGATGAGCAGTTCTTC
CASSLTNGVAGDEQFF
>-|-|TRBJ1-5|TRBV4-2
TGTGCCAGCAGCCAAGACCTCGGCAGGTCGCAGCCCCAGCATTTT
CASSQDLGRSQPQHF
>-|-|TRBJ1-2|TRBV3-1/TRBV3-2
TGTGCCAGCAGCCATAGTGGGGGGGCGGATGGCTACACCTTC
CASSHSGGADGYTF
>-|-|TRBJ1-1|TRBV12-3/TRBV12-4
TGTGCCAGCAGCCGTACATCGAACACTGAAGCTTTCTTT
CASSRTSNTEAFF
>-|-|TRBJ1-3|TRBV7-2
TGTGCCAGCAGCTGGACATTCGGAAACACCATATATTTT
CASSWTFGNTIYF
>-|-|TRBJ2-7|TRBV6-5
TGTGCCAGCGAAGGAGGGACAGCCCCCTACGAGCAGTACTTC
CASEGGTAPYEQYF
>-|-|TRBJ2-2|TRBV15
TGTGCCACCAGCAGAGAAAAGCCTGGAAGGGGCACCGGGGAGCTGTTTTTT
CATSREKPGRGTGELFF
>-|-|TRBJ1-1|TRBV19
TGTGCCAGCATAACGCTAGGGGGAACTGAAGCTTTCTTT
CASITLGGTEAFF